These 32 T cell receptor beta chains came from one sample sequenced in a study of OX40 agonist ivuxolimab in advanced cancers. The library was generated by the immunoSEQ multiplex PCR assay. TCRdb's version of the immuneACCESS table is confined to in-frame rearrangements and falls short of the full clone set. An unresolved V gene accounts for under half of the shortfall where checked; the remainder is of unknown origin. The sample yields tens of thousands of clones; around four fifths were counted once. In total, the top ten clones hold approximately 15% of the sample. The source material was CD4+ or CD8+ T cells sorted from blood, sampled in a trial of the OX40 agonist ivuxolimab. The origin of the receptors is an adult with an advanced solid tumor such as melanoma, head and neck, liver or kidney cancer.

The chain employs TRBV5-6 and TRBJ2-3; D not certain. V lost 2 bases to trimming and J lost 3 bases, with 4 bases between them. This CDR3 has 12 residues. Germline-derived CDR1 and CDR2 are SGHDT and YYEEEE. The CDR3: CASSFGTDTQYF. The CDR3 DNA follows: TGTGCCAGCAGCTTTGGGACAGATACGCAGTATTTT.

The rearrangement links TRBV21-1 to TRBJ1-4; the table's D call TRBD1 went unverified against the DNA. TRBV21-1 is reported as a pseudogene. This CDR3 is 19 amino acids long. CDR3 amino acids: CASSKVDRGRSAHNEKLFF. The CDR3 DNA reads as TGTGCCAGCAGCAAAGTAGACAGGGGGCGTTCGGCTCATAATGAAAAACTGTTTTTT.

The V gene is TRBV29-1, the J gene TRBJ2-5; maybe TRBD1 (5 bases). V was cut by 2 bases and J by 3 bases, with 10 bases left in between. Germline assignment: CDR1 SQVTM and CDR2 ANQGSEA. CDR3 size: 13 residues. This CDR3 is CSVETGEKETQYF. The CDR3, as DNA: TGCAGCGTTGAAACAGGAGAGAAAGAGACCCAGTACTTC.

This clone has just a few counts. This sequence joins TRBV2 and TRBJ2-7; no clear D gene. The germline CDR1 and CDR2 sequences are SNHLY and FYNNEI. Trimming left V 9 bases short and J 1 base short, with 13 bases between. The CDR3 totals 13 residues. This CDR3 is CASYSKSSYEQYF. CDR3 DNA: TGTGCCAGTTACTCGAAGAGTTCCTACGAGCAGTACTTC.

The chain couples TRBV7-9 to TRBJ1-1; D uncertain. The CDR3 length is 14 residues. From germline, CDR1 is SEHNR and CDR2 FQNEAQ (reference sequence). Trimming removed 5 bases at V and 1 base at J, with 11 bases between. Written as DNA, the CDR3 is TGTGCCAGCAGCATCTGGGAGAGGAACACTGAAGCTTTCTTT. Amino acids: CASSIWERNTEAFF.

This clone was counted between two and nine times. The V call is TRBV6-1, the J call TRBJ1-1; D is uncertain. Trimming removed 2 bases from V and 4 bases from J, with 17 bases in between. There are 16 residues in the CDR3. Germline assignment: CDR1 MNHNS and CDR2 SASEGT. CDR3 protein: CASSETATFWGTEAFF. The CDR3 nucleotides are TGTGCCAGCAGTGAAACTGCTACCTTTTGGGGCACTGAAGCTTTCTTT.

J is TRBJ1-5 and V is TRBV12-5; the match to TRBD1 covers 7 bases. The CDR3 is 15 residues long. Trimming removed 0 bases from V and 3 bases from J; junction bases left unmatched: 2. Germline V gene data show CDR1 as LGHNT and CDR2 as FRNRAP. The CDR3 DNA reads TGTGCTAGTGGTTTGGTACAGGGGTACAATCAGCCCCAGCATTTT. This sequence encodes CASGLVQGYNQPQHF.

This clone showed up just once. CDR3 coding DNA: TGTGCCAGCACCCCCTTCGGGGGGGTCTATGGCTACACCTTC. It is translated as CASTPFGGVYGYTF. V gene TRBV9 combines with J gene TRBJ1-2; a weak D match, TRBD1 (5 bases). The length of the CDR3 is 14 residues. In germline, CDR1 is SGDLS, CDR2 YYNGEE. V shed 6 bases and J shed 4 bases, with 16 bases lying between them.

V gene TRBV5-6 combines with J gene TRBJ2-7, with 8 bases lining up with TRBD2. The CDR3 sequence is 15 residues long. Per the germline V gene, CDR1 is SGHDT and CDR2 is YYEEEE. Trimming at V came to 4 bases and at J to 5 bases, leaving 11 bases not matched to a gene. In nucleotides, the CDR3 is TGTGCCAGCAGCCCTAGACGGGGGGGCGGGGACGAGCAGTACTTC. Translation: CASSPRRGGGDEQYF. Combining the CDR3 with reference TRBV5-6 and TRBJ2-7 gives the whole variable domain DAGVTQSPTHLIKTRGQQVTLRCSPKSGHDTVSWYQQALGQGPQFIFQYYEEEERQRGNFPDRFSGHQFPNYSSELNVNALLLGDSALYLCASSPRRGGGDEQYFGPGTRLTVT.

The rearrangement uses TRBV7-8 and TRBJ2-7, with D unresolved. The CDR3 consists of 12 residues. CDR1 SGHVS and CDR2 FQNEAQ come from the germline V gene. The germline V and J ends were trimmed by 2 bases and 6 bases, with 8 bases remaining between them. CDR3 sequence: CASSLRHREQYF. In DNA form, the CDR3 reads TGTGCCAGCAGCTTAAGGCACCGCGAGCAGTACTTC.

V and J are TRBV9 and TRBJ1-1; D is unresolved. The CDR3 runs to 15 residues. The V end lost 5 bases, the J end lost 1 base, and 15 bases lay between the germline ends. CDR1 and CDR2 from the germline V gene are SGDLS and YYNGEE. The CDR3 is CASRALSVANTEAFF. CDR3 in DNA: TGTGCCAGCAGAGCTTTAAGTGTAGCGAACACTGAAGCTTTCTTT.

This sequence joins TRBV7-8 and TRBJ2-2; possible D gene TRBD2, 7 bases. In germline, CDR1 is SGHVS, CDR2 FQNEAQ. V was trimmed by 8 bases and J by 4 bases, leaving 17 bases between them. The CDR3 contains 15 residues. CDR3 coding DNA: TGTGCCAGCTGTGGGAGGGAGGGGGGCACCGGGGAGCTGTTTTTT. Translation gives CASCGREGGTGELFF.

J is TRBJ1-5 and V is TRBV6-5; 7 bases agree with TRBD1. The length of the CDR3 is 15 residues. Trimming at V came to 10 bases and at J to 0 bases, leaving 9 bases not matched to a gene. Germline V gives CDR1 MNHEY, CDR2 SVGAGI. The chain's CDR3 is CATYRGPYSNQPQHF. The DNA for the CDR3 is TGTGCCACTTACAGGGGCCCCTATAGCAATCAGCCCCAGCATTTT.

The rearrangement uses TRBV7-9 and TRBJ1-2; no firm D call. This CDR3 is built from 16 residues. Per germline, CDR1 SEHNR and CDR2 FQNEAQ (reference sequence). V was trimmed by 3 bases and J by 4 bases, leaving 18 bases between them. Here the CDR3 reads CASSLPGARVGYGYTF. In DNA, the CDR3 is TGTGCCAGCAGCTTGCCAGGAGCGCGAGTGGGCTATGGCTACACCTTC.

The chain joins TRBV27 to TRBJ2-3; either TRBD1 or TRBD2 may fit D (7 bases each). Germline loops: CDR1 MNHEY, CDR2 SMNVEV (reference sequence). The CDR3 contains 16 residues. V lost 3 bases and J 7 bases, leaving 20 bases between the germline ends. The CDR3 DNA sequence: TGTGCCAGCAGTTTCCAGGGGGGGGAGGTAGCTTATACGCAGTATTTT. Translation gives CASSFQGGEVAYTQYF.

The chain uses TRBV4-3 and TRBJ2-5; D call uncertain. Trimming took off 0 bases at V and 5 bases at J, with 13 bases between the two ends. CDR3 size: 15 residues. CDR1 is LGHNA and CDR2 is YSLEER in the germline V gene. The CDR3 reads CASSQDRTARETQYF. The CDR3, as DNA: TGCGCCAGCAGCCAAGATCGGACCGCCCGCGAGACCCAGTACTTC.

V and J are TRBV6-5 and TRBJ1-4; no clear D gene. Germline lookup yields CDR1 MNHEY and CDR2 SVGAGI. This CDR3 contains 15 residues. Trimming removed 0 bases at V and 8 bases at J, with 13 bases between. CDR3 amino acids: CASSYSPEGNEKLFF. CDR3 nucleotide sequence: TGTGCCAGCAGTTACTCTCCAGAAGGGAACGAAAAACTGTTTTTT.

This clone has just one count. The final CDR3 position lacks the conserved phenylalanine or tryptophan, pointing to a likely read error. The DNA is left out, because the CDR3 cannot be placed on it with certainty; the CDR3 is given as TCRdb lists it. This sequence joins TRBV4-1 and TRBJ1-4. Germline values: CDR1 MGHRA, CDR2 YSYEKL. Including both end residues, the CDR3 is 13 amino acids long. The CDR3 spells CASSPNLSADLFL.

This clone was recorded only once. The gene calls are TRBV5-6 and TRBJ2-7; 8 bases map to TRBD1. With V trimmed by 4 bases and J by 3 bases, 6 bases remained unmatched. Germline lookup yields CDR1 SGHDT and CDR2 YYEEEE. The CDR3 has 14 residues. The CDR3 reads CASSLTGAFYEQYF. The CDR3 DNA follows: TGTGCCAGCAGCCTGACAGGGGCATTCTACGAGCAGTACTTC.

The rearrangement links TRBV15 to TRBJ1-5; D is unclear. V lost 0 bases and J 2 bases, leaving 17 bases between the germline ends. The CDR3 has 18 amino acids. Germline V gene sequence: CDR1 LNHNV, CDR2 YYDKDF (reference sequence). In DNA form, the CDR3 reads TGTGCCACCAGCAGAGATAGTAATACAGCCTCGGGCAATCAGCCCCAGCATTTT. Amino acid sequence: CATSRDSNTASGNQPQHF. The full variable domain, its missing parts supplied by reference TRBV15 and TRBJ1-5, is DAMVIQNPRYQVTQFGKPVTLSCSQTLNHNVMYWYQQKSSQAPKLLFHYYDKDFNNEADTPDNFQSRRPNTSFCFLDIRSPGLGDTAMYLCATSRDSNTASGNQPQHFGDGTRLSIL.

The chain employs TRBV11-1 and TRBJ2-2; D is ambiguous. Germline values: CDR1 SGHAT, CDR2 FQDESV (reference sequence). This CDR3 is built from 13 residues. V was clipped by 5 bases and J by 1 base, with 5 bases between them. The CDR3 region is CASSPGNTGELFF. DNA for the CDR3: TGTGCCAGCAGCCCCGGGAACACCGGGGAGCTGTTTTTT. Full variable domain (remainder filled in from reference TRBV11-1 and TRBJ2-2): EAEVAQSPRYKITEKSQAVAFWCDPISGHATLYWYRQILGQGPELLVQFQDESVVDDSQLPKDRFSAERLKGVDSTLKIQPAELGDSAMYLCASSPGNTGELFFGEGSRLTVL.

This clone was seen a single time. This chain uses TRBV11-2 with TRBJ1-6; unclear D gene. The CDR3 is 16 amino acids. Germline V lookup: CDR1 SGHAT, CDR2 FQNNGV. Trimming stripped 3 bases from V and 13 bases from J, with 22 bases between. CDR3 nucleotide sequence: TGTGCCAGCAGCTTCGATGCAGCGTCAGGAATTACTCCCCTCCACTTT. This codes for CASSFDAASGITPLHF.

V is TRBV19 and J is TRBJ1-1; D is undetermined. CDR3 size: 14 residues. V lost 3 bases to trimming and J lost 0 bases, with 8 bases between them. Germline V gives CDR1 LNHDA, CDR2 SQIVND (reference sequence). The DNA of the CDR3 is TGTGCCAGTAGTATTGAGTTCATGAACACTGAAGCTTTCTTT. This sequence encodes CASSIEFMNTEAFF.

This clone was detected only a few times. V is TRBV7-9 and J is TRBJ2-5, with D unresolved. Trimming removed 2 bases at V and 2 bases at J, with 9 bases between. Germline CDR1 reads SEHNR; CDR2 reads FQNEAQ (reference sequence). The length of the CDR3 is 14 residues. The DNA of the CDR3 is TGTGCCAGCAGCTTAATGACTGAACAAGAGACCCAGTACTTC. Amino acid sequence: CASSLMTEQETQYF. The full variable domain, its missing parts supplied by reference TRBV7-9 and TRBJ2-5, is DTGVSQNPRHKITKRGQNVTFRCDPISEHNRLYWYRQTLGQGPEFLTYFQNEAQLEKSRLLSDRFSAERPKGSFSTLEIQRTEQGDSAMYLCASSLMTEQETQYFGPGTRLLVL.

The chain recombines TRBV7-8 with TRBJ1-1; 10 bases agree with TRBD1. The trim removed 3 bases at V and 7 bases at J, leaving 2 bases unmatched. CDR3 length equals 13 residues. In germline, CDR1 is SGHVS, CDR2 FQNEAQ. The CDR3 sequence is CASSLGQGREAFF. The CDR3 DNA sequence: TGTGCCAGCAGCTTGGGACAGGGGCGTGAAGCTTTCTTT. Full variable domain (missing parts from reference TRBV7-8 and TRBJ1-1): GAGVSQSPRYKVAKRGQDVALRCDPISGHVSLFWYQQALGQGPEFLTYFQNEAQLDKSGLPSDRFFAERPEGSVSTLKIQRTQQEDSAVYLCASSLGQGREAFFGQGTRLTVV.

This chain links TRBV5-4 with TRBJ1-6, with TRBD1 as a possible D gene (6 bases). CDR1 and CDR2 (germline): SGHNT, YYREEE (reference sequence). This CDR3 region has 14 residues. V was cut by 7 bases and J by 9 bases, with 17 bases left in between. The CDR3 loop reads CASANGGLSSPLHF. CDR3 nucleotides: TGTGCCAGCGCAAACGGGGGGCTTAGTTCACCCCTCCACTTT.

V and J are TRBV5-6 and TRBJ2-1; the D gene is possibly TRBD2 (7 bases). Germline-derived CDR1 and CDR2 are SGHDT and YYEEEE. The V gene lost 3 bases and the J gene lost 3 bases, with 10 bases spanning the gap. The CDR3 length is 14 residues. Here the CDR3 DNA reads TGTGCCAGCAGCTCGGGGGGCCTCTACAATGAGCAGTTCTTC. Residues: CASSSGGLYNEQFF.

The rearrangement links TRBV7-8 to TRBJ1-2; TRBD1 matches at 7 bases. This CDR3 spans 15 amino acids. Germline V gives CDR1 SGHVS, CDR2 FQNEAQ. After removal of 5 bases from V and 4 bases from J, the junction contained 10 bases not matched to a gene. In DNA form, the CDR3 reads TGTGCCAGCAGCCCAGGGACAGAGGGGAGCTATGGCTACACCTTC. Translation gives CASSPGTEGSYGYTF. Full variable domain (missing parts from reference TRBV7-8 and TRBJ1-2): GAGVSQSPRYKVAKRGQDVALRCDPISGHVSLFWYQQALGQGPEFLTYFQNEAQLDKSGLPSDRFFAERPEGSVSTLKIQRTQQEDSAVYLCASSPGTEGSYGYTFGSGTRLTVV.

Comments on this clone: A read error may produce the germline difference seen at one junction end. This CDR3 is CASSLPGARVGYGDTF. The DNA for the CDR3 is TGTGCCAGCAGCTTGCCAGGAGCGCGAGTGGGCTATGGCGACACCTTC. The rearrangement uses TRBV4-2 and TRBJ1-2, with D unclear. Germline values: CDR1 LGHNA, CDR2 YNFKEQ. CDR3 size: 16 residues.

This rearrangement joins TRBV10-2 to TRBJ1-1; 7 nucleotides line up with TRBD1. Per the germline V gene, CDR1 is WSHSY and CDR2 is SAAADI. CDR3 length equals 14 residues. V trimming: 5 bases; J trimming: 0 bases; junction bases outside the gene matches: 3. CDR3 loop: CASSTGTVNTEAFF. CDR3 bases: TGCGCCAGCAGTACCGGGACAGTGAACACTGAAGCTTTCTTT.

This clone appeared once. V and J are TRBV19 and TRBJ1-1; the D is unclear. V was clipped by 5 bases and J by 1 base, with 14 bases between them. Germline-derived CDR1 and CDR2 are LNHDA and SQIVND (reference sequence). This CDR3 is 15 amino acids long. This chain's CDR3 is CASSLEGFGNTEAFF. The CDR3 bases are TGTGCCAGTAGTCTTGAGGGATTCGGGAACACTGAAGCTTTCTTT.

The chain links TRBV4-3 to TRBJ1-2; 7 bases line up with TRBD1. CDR1 is LGHNA and CDR2 is YSLEER in the germline V gene. V lost 1 base, J lost 8 bases, and 19 bases stayed unmatched. The CDR3 totals 18 residues. CDR3 sequence (DNA): TGCGCCAGCAGCCAAGTGTGGGGACAGACTTCCCTCGAAGACGGCTACACCTTC. Translated: CASSQVWGQTSLEDGYTF.